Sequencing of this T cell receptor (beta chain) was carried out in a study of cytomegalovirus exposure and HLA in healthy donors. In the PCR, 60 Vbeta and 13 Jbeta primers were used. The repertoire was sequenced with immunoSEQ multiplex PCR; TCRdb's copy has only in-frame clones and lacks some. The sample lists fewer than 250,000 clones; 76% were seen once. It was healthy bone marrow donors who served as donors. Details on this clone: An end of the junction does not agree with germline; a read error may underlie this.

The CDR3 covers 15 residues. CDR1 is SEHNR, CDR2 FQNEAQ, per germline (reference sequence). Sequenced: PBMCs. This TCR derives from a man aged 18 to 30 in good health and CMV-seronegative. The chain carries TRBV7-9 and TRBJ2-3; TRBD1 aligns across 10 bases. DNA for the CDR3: TGTTCCAGCAGCTTAGGGACAGGGGTCACAGATACGCAGTATTTT. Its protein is CSSSLGTGVTDTQYF. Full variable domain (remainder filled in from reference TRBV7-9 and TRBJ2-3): DTGVSQNPRHKITKRGQNVTFRCDPISEHNRLYWYRQTLGQGPEFLTYFQNEAQLEKSRLLSDRFSAERPKGSFSTLEIQRTEQGDSAMYLCSSSLGTGVTDTQYFGPGTRLTVL.